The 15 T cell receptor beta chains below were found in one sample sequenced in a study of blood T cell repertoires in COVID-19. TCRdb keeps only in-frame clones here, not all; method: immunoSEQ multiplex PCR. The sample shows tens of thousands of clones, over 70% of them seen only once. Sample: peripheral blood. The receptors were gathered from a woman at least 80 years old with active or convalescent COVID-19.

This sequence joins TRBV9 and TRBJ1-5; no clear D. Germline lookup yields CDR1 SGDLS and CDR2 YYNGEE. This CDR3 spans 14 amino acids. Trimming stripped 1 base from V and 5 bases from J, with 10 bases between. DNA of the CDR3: TGTGCCAGCAGCGTATCGAAGACTGATCAGCCCCAGCATTTT. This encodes CASSVSKTDQPQHF.

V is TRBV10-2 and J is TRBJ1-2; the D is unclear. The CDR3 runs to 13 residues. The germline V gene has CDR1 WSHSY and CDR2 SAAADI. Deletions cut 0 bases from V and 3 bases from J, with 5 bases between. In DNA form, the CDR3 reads TGCGCCAGCAGTGAGTCGAGTTACTATGGCTACACCTTC. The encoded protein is CASSESSYYGYTF.

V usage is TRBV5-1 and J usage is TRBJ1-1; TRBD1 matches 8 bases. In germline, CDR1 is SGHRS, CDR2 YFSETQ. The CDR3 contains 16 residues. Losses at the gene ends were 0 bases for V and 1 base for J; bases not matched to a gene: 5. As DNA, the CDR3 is TGCGCCAGCAGCTTGGCTATAGGACAGGGGAACACTGAAGCTTTCTTT. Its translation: CASSLAIGQGNTEAFF.

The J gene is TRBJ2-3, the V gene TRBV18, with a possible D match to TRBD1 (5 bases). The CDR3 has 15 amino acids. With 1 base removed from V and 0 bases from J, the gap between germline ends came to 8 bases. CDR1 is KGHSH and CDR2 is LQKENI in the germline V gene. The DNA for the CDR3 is TGTGCCAGCTCACCACAGGGGCAGAGCACAGATACGCAGTATTTT. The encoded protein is CASSPQGQSTDTQYF.

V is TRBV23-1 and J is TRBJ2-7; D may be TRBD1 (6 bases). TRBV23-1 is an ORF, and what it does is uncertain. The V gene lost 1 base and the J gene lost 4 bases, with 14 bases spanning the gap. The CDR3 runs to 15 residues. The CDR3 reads CASSQYQGRPYEQYF. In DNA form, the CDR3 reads TGCGCCAGCAGTCAATACCAGGGGCGACCTTACGAGCAGTACTTC.

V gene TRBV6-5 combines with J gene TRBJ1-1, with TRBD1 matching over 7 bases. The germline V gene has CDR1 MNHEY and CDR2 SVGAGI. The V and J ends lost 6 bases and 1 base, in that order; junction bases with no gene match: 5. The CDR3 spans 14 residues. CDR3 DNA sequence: TGTGCCAGCAGGCCCCGGACAGGGAACACTGAAGCTTTCTTT. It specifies CASRPRTGNTEAFF.

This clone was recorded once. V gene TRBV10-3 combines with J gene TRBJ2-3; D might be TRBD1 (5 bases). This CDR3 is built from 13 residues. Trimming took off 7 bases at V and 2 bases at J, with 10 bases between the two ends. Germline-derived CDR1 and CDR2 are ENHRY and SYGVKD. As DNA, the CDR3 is TGTGCCATCAAGGCAGGGAACACAGATACGCAGTATTTT. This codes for CAIKAGNTDTQYF.

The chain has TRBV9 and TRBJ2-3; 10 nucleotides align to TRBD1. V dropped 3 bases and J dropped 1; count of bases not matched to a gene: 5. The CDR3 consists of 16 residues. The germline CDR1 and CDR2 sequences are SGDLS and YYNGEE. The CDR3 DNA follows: TGTGCCAGCAGCGGCCGGGACAGGGGCCGCACAGATACGCAGTATTTT. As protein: CASSGRDRGRTDTQYF.

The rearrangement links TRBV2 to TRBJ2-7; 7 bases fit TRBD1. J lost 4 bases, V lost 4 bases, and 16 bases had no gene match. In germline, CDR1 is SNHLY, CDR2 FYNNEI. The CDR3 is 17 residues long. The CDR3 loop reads CASSVASWTGAPYEQYF. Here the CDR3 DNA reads TGTGCCAGCAGTGTTGCGTCTTGGACAGGAGCTCCTTACGAGCAGTACTTC. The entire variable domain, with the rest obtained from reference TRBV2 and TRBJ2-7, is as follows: EPEVTQTPSHQVTQMGQEVILRCVPISNHLYFYWYRQILGQKVEFLVSFYNNEISEKSEIFDDQFSVERPDGSNFTLKIRSTKLEDSAMYFCASSVASWTGAPYEQYFGPGTRLTVT.

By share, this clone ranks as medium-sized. CDR3 nucleotides: TGTGCCACCAGCCCAGGGAGCGGGACCCGTGCCGCGAATGAGCAGTTCTTC. Residues: CATSPGSGTRAANEQFF. This chain links TRBV15 with TRBJ2-1, with TRBD2 matching over 7 bases. This CDR3 contains 17 residues. Germline CDR1 and CDR2: LNHNV and YYDKDF (reference sequence). V gave up 5 bases and J gave up 7 bases; unmatched junction bases: 17. Full variable domain (outside the CDR3, taken from reference TRBV15 and TRBJ2-1): DAMVIQNPRYQVTQFGKPVTLSCSQTLNHNVMYWYQQKSSQAPKLLFHYYDKDFNNEADTPDNFQSRRPNTSFCFLDIRSPGLGDTAMYLCATSPGSGTRAANEQFFGPGTRLTVL.

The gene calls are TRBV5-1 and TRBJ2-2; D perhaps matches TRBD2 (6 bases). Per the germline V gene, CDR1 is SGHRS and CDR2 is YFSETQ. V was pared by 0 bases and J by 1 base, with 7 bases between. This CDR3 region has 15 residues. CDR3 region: CASSLEGLNTGELFF. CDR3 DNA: TGCGCCAGCAGCTTGGAGGGACTGAACACCGGGGAGCTGTTTTTT.

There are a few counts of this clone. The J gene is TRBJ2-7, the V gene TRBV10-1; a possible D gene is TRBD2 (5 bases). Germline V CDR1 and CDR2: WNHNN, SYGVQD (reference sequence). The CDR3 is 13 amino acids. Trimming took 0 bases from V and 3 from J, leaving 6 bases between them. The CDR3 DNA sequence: TGCGCCAGCAGTGAGTCCCGGGACTACGAGCAGTACTTC. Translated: CASSESRDYEQYF.

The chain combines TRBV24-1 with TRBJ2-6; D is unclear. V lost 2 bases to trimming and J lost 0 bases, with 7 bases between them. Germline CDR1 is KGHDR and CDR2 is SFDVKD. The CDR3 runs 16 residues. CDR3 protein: CATSDSGTSGANVLTF. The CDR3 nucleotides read TGTGCCACCAGTGATTCAGGAACCTCTGGGGCCAACGTCCTGACTTTC.

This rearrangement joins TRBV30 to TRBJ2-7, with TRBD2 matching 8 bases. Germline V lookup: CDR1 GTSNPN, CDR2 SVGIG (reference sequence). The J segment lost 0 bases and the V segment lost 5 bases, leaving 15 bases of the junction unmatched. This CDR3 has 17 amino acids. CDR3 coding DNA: TGTGCCTGGGCGAGAGTATCCCCCGGGACTAGCTCCTACGAGCAGTACTTC. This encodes CAWARVSPGTSSYEQYF.

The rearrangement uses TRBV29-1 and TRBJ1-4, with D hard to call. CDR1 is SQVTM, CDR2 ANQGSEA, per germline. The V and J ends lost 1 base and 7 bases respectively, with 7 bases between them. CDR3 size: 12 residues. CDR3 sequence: CSVEAGIEKLFF. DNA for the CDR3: TGCAGCGTTGAAGCCGGGATTGAAAAACTGTTTTTT.